This T cell receptor (beta chain) was sequenced in a study of T cell responses to AZD1222 COVID-19 vaccine. General observations from the study: Clonal diversity was possibly underestimated, and white British individuals and females predominated among donors. Two doses of AZD1222 preceded a rise in Spike-specific TCR breadth and depth. Seropositive status at baseline applied to only five to seven AZD1222 recipients.

The method was immunoSEQ multiplex PCR; TCRdb's version includes in-frame clones alone and lacks a portion of them. The sample has 90,000 to 110,000 clones, about 81% seen once. On this clone itself: Its antigen is not identified.

The CDR3 sequence is 12 residues long. The V gene's germline CDR1 is GTSNPN and CDR2 SVGIG (reference sequence). V was trimmed by 0 bases and J by 4 bases, leaving 6 bases between them. This sequence was found in an adult in good health. The chain joins TRBV30 to TRBJ2-5; D unresolved. Specimen: peripheral blood, collected on day 0 of AZD1222 vaccination. This CDR3 reads CAWSVVRETQYF. CDR3 sequence (DNA): TGTGCCTGGAGTGTAGTCCGAGAGACCCAGTACTTC.